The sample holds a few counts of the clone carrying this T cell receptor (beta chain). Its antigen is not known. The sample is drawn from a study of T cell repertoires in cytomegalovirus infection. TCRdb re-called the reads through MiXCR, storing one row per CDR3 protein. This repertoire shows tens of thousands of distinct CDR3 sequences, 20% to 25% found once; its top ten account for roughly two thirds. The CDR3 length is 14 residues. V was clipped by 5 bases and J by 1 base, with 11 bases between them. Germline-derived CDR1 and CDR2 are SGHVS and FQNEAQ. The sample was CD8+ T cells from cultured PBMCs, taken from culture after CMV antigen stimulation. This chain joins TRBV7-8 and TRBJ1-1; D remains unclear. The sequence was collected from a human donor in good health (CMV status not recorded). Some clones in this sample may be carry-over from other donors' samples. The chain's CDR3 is CASSIRPGNTEAFF. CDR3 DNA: TGTGCCAGCAGCATCCGGCCGGGGAACACTGAAGCTTTCTTT.